Here is one T cell receptor beta chain with its context. Its antigen is unidentified. Sequencing used immunoSEQ multiplex PCR; TCRdb keeps in-frame clones, though not all of them. This sample has under 85,000 clones, with 88% found just once. This sample is part of a study of chemoradiotherapy in HPV16-positive cancers. Findings of the study overall: HPV-responsive T-cell expansion during chemoradiotherapy was linked to improved recurrence-free survival in HPV16-positive patients.

The clonotype was recovered from a human donor with HPV-associated anogenital cancer. The sample was blood, taken from a patient who underwent chemoradiotherapy.

This CDR3 reads CASSLYSGSYNEQFF. CDR3 nucleotide sequence: TGTGCCAGCAGCTTATATAGCGGCTCCTACAATGAGCAGTTCTTC. The V call is TRBV11-3, the J call TRBJ2-1, with D possibly matching TRBD2 (6 bases). The V and J ends lost 2 bases and 0 bases respectively, with 8 bases between them. CDR1 SGHNT and CDR2 YENEEA come from the germline V gene. The CDR3 is 15 amino acids.